This TCR beta chain was captured in a study of T cells in Graves' hyperthyroidism and ophthalmopathy. General observations from the study: Appearing also in blood were most of the thyroid clonotypes expanded above 0.001. With a median lead of 6.5 months before onset, the model predicted ophthalmopathy.

As for this clonotype: Antigen specificity is unknown.

Trimming stripped 4 bases from V and 4 bases from J, with 12 bases between. There are 14 residues in the CDR3. CDR1 is LGHDT and CDR2 is YNNKEL in the germline V gene (reference sequence). TCR beta CDR3 regions were amplified from RNA transcripts. RT-PCR in the first round (using the HTBI primer set) targeted the TCR CDR3. TCRdb called the multiplex PCR reads again in MiXCR, with one record for every CDR3 protein. The sample records hundreds of thousands of distinct CDR3 sequences, 14% being singletons. Not enrolled were patients with uncontrolled infection, other autoimmune disease, pregnancy or lactation. Clinical symptoms, serum thyroxine, TRAb, thyroid ultrasound and orbital computed tomography informed diagnoses.

The sequence was collected from a woman aged 18-29 years with Graves' hyperthyroidism. The chain joins TRBV3-1 to TRBJ2-3; D is possibly TRBD2 (6 bases). The material sequenced was blood. Written as DNA, the CDR3 is TGTGCCAGCAGCCGACGGGACTCTTCAGATACGCAGTATTTT. Residues: CASSRRDSSDTQYF.